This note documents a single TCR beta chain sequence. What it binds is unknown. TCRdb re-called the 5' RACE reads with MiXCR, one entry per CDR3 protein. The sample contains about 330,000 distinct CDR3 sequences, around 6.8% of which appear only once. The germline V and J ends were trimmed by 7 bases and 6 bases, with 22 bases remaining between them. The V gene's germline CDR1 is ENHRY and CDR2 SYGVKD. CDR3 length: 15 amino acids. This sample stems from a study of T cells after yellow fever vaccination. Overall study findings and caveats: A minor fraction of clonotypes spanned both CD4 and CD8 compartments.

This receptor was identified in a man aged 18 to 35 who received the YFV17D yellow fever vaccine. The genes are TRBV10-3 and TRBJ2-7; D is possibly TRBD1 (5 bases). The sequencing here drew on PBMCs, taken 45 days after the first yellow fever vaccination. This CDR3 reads CAIKGEVGATFEQYF. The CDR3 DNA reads TGTGCCATCAAGGGTGAGGTTGGGGCGACGTTCGAGCAGTACTTC.